What follows describes a single T cell receptor beta chain. Its antigen is still unknown. CDR3 length: 14 residues. Amplification used 60 Vbeta primers and 13 Jbeta primers. Profiled with immunoSEQ multiplex PCR; TCRdb holds only in-frame clones, not every one. The table lists 180,000 or so clones, approximately 80% of them singletons. This sample was included in a study of cytomegalovirus exposure and HLA in healthy donors. Study results and limitations: Cytomegalovirus association was assigned to approximately 160 TCR beta chains. Beyond CMV serostatus, there was no information to go on about immune exposure. Evidence from a later analysis indicated that most CMV-associated TCR beta chains looked HLA-restricted.

Sequenced input: PBMCs. J is TRBJ2-7 and V is TRBV21-1; no DNA check was done on the table's D call, TRBD2. TRBV21-1 is recorded as a pseudogene. This clonotype originated in a girl aged 5-17 years in good health and CMV-seropositive. The CDR3 region is CASSNAGTDSEQYF. CDR3 sequence (DNA): TGTGCCAGCAGCAATGCCGGGACTGACTCTGAGCAGTACTTC.